This TCR beta chain came from a study of shared clonotypes between healthy human individuals (dated by TCRdb to 2019 to 2021). With respect to the entire study: The cohort comprised a couple of women and a few men aged 18 to 49 years. Libraries were prepared and TCR repertoires were sequenced by different laboratories using diverse techniques, in order to increase sequencing depth and limit assay-specific biases. Per donor, three plates each were used for CD4 naive and CD4 memory, two for CD8 naive, and one for CD8 memory. Each donor's leukapheresis produced roughly between roughly 0.94 and 9.5 billion PBMCs. To estimate repertoire size and how much clonotypes are shared between individuals, the study performed deep sequencing of blood TCR repertoires from about five healthy adults. The paper as a whole reports these results and caveats: Pairwise subsampling indicated that sequencing depth was expected to affect the degree of clonotype sharing among donors. Compared with non-shared clonotypes, the clonotypes found in all four sorted-subset donors had higher generation probabilities. The genetic and exposure-history diversity represented was limited by the small number of donors. Naive subsets generally had larger estimated clonotype richness than memory subsets did. When a few donors were compared, the shared fraction of clonotypes was 5% to 6.5% for naive CD4, less than 4% for naive CD8, 2% to 2.5% for memory CD4, and 0.4% for memory CD8. Incomplete sequencing was indicated by rarefaction of sorted-subset datasets, despite the large sequencing depth. Sampling was limited to blood, and TCR repertoires in tissue likely differ from TCR repertoires in blood.

Healthy HIV-negative adults with no recently reported acute infections or vaccinations were included as donors. All donors were Caucasian adults living in Nashville, Tennessee, USA. CD4+ T cells were enriched by magnetic negative selection; naive cells were then positively selected on CD45RA, and the negative fraction formed the memory subset. Blood was collected by leukapheresis, and PBMCs were isolated by Ficoll-Histopaque density gradient centrifugation and then cryopreserved in liquid nitrogen vapor phase. Analytical flow cytometry was used to check the purity and quantity of every magnetically sorted T cell population. Genomic DNA was isolated from each sorted fraction and quantified by UV absorbance on a Nanodrop 2000c. Concerning this clone itself: It lacks a known antigen. No base quality values were provided; no much bigger clone lies one nucleotide off.

TCR CDR3 regions were amplified from genomic DNA by multiplex PCR using the deep immunoSEQ assay. Genomic DNA extracted from each cell subset was distributed evenly over all wells of several immunoSEQ 96-well plates, and each plate served as one replicate. For sorted subsets, around 200 ng genomic DNA, equal to tens of thousands of T cell genomes, was loaded into each replicate PCR. Purified libraries were measured with a Qubit 3.0 fluorometer, size-checked on a Bioanalyzer 2100, and measured again with the KAPA Library Quantification kit. Every immunoSEQ 96-well plate was sequenced on a separate single-read 150-cycle Illumina NextSeq 550 flow cell. The authors' pipeline ran thus. The immunoSEQ output contained only junctional sequences without quality scores, so filtering could not match that applied to full-length reads. To assign V/J genes and CDR3, sequences were annotated using PyIR, a Python wrapper for IgBLAST v1.9, with IMGT germline references. Reads with weak V/J assignments (E-value above 1e-6), missing CDR3, stop codons, out-of-frame junctions, or ambiguous translated residues were removed. V3J clonotypes were defined by identical inferred V gene, J gene, and CDR3 amino acid sequence. The percentage overlap between two repertoires was calculated by dividing the number of shared unique clonotypes by the size of the smaller repertoire. Three approaches were used to assess repertoire richness: RTK rarefaction, the Chao1 estimator, and Recon v2.1 estimates of unobserved clonotypes. For all TCRbeta clonotypes obtained by the gDNA method from a few donors, generation probabilities were computed with OLGA. TCRdb holds this immuneACCESS table with in-frame rearrangements only. Some clones are missing; in checked studies, unresolved V genes explain under half, and the rest has no known cause. The V and J calls and the clone size are those of that table, but D and trimming were determined from the DNA. For this sample there are about 2,500,000 clones; about 92% appear just once. 0.11% to 0.15% of the sample belongs to the ten largest clones.

The germline V and J ends show losses of 5 bases and 2 bases respectively, and no gene match explains 10 bases of the junction. Per the germline V gene (reference sequence), PRHDT is the CDR1 and FYEKMQ is the CDR2. The CDR3 holds 16 amino acids from the cysteine to the phenylalanine. The CDR3 DNA has 48 bases and is translated from base 1. Material for sequencing was naive CD4+ T cells sorted from blood. Read against the paper, the sample's cell subset or site label means: CD45RA+ positively selected. The rearranged segments are TRBV13 and TRBJ2-7; 9 middle bases align to TRBD2. The receptor was derived from a young man in good health. CDR3 protein: CASSVRSGSLTYEQYF. The DNA sequence follows: TGTGCCAGCAGCGTCCGTAGCGGGAGCCTTACCTACGAGCAGTACTTC.